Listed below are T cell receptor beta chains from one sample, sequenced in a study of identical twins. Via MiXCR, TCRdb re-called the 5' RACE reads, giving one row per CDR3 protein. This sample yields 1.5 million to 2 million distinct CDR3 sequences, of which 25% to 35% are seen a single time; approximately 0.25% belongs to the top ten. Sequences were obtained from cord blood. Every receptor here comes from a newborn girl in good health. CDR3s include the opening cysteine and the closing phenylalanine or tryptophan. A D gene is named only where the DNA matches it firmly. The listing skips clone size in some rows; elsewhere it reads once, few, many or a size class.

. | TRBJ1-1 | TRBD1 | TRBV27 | CASSTRQGMNTEAFF | TGTGCCAGCAGTACACGACAGGGAATGAACACTGAAGCTTTCTTT
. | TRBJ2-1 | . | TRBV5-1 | CASSLAGGACNEQFF | TGCGCCAGCAGCTTGGCTGGCGGAGCCTGCAATGAGCAGTTCTTC
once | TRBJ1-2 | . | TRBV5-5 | CASSLSLTALYGYTF | TGTGCCAGCAGCTTAAGCCTGACAGCCCTCTATGGCTACACCTTC
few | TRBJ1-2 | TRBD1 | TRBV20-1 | CSARDQGQDNYGYTF | TGCAGTGCTAGAGATCAGGGACAGGATAACTATGGCTACACCTTC
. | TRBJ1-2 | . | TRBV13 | CASSLVRGGYGYTF | TGTGCCAGCAGCTTAGTACGGGGGGGCTATGGCTACACCTTC
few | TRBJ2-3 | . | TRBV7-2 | CASSLVVSSTDTQYF | TGTGCCAGCAGCTTAGTGGTTTCTAGCACAGATACGCAGTATTTT
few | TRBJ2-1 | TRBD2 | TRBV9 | CASSVGRGTSGGYEQFF | TGTGCCAGCAGCGTAGGACGCGGGACTAGCGGGGGCTATGAGCAGTTCTTC
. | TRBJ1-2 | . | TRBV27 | CASRDSLYGYTF | TGTGCCAGCAGGGACAGTCTCTATGGCTACACCTTC
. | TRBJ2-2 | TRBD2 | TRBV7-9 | CASSSGLAANTGELFF | TGTGCCAGCAGCTCGGGACTAGCGGCGAACACCGGGGAGCTGTTTTTT
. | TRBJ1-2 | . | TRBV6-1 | CASSTGGYTF | TGTGCCAGCAGTACAGGGGGCTACACCTTC
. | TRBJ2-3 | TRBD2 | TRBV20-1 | CSAPLAGVSFTDTQYF | TGCAGTGCTCCGCTAGCGGGGGTTTCATTCACGGATACGCAGTATTTT
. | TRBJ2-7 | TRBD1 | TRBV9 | CASSVGQGRSYEQYF | TGTGCCAGCAGCGTAGGACAGGGCCGCTCCTACGAGCAGTACTTC
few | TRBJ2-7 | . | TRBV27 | CASSLWSPSSYEQYF | TGTGCCAGCAGTTTATGGTCTCCTAGCTCCTACGAGCAGTACTTC
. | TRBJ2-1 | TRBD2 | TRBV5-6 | CASILIEGSGRGDEQFF | TGTGCCAGCATCCTGATAGAGGGTAGCGGGAGAGGCGATGAGCAGTTCTTC
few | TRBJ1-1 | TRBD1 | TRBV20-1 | CSARDLRTGQDTEAFF | TGCAGTGCTAGAGACCTCAGGACGGGACAGGACACTGAAGCTTTCTTT
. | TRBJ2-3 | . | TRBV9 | CASTRRQDNTDTQYF | TGTGCCAGCACCAGAAGACAGGATAACACAGATACGCAGTATTTT
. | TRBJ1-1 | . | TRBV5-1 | CASSGGGSEAFF | TGCGCCAGCAGCGGTGGGGGCTCTGAAGCTTTCTTT
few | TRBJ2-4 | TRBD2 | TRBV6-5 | CASSYWDWAGGRNIQYF | TGTGCCAGCAGTTACTGGGACTGGGCGGGGGGGCGGAACATTCAGTACTTC
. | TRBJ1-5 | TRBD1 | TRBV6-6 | CASSWDRGVNQPQHF | TGTGCCAGCAGTTGGGACAGGGGGGTTAATCAGCCCCAGCATTTT
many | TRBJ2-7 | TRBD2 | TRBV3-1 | CASSQGTSGRNEQYF | TGTGCCAGCAGCCAAGGCACTAGCGGGAGGAACGAGCAGTACTTC
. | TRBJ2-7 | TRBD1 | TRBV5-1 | CASRPKAGTGYEQYF | TGCGCCAGCAGACCCAAGGCCGGGACAGGGTACGAGCAGTACTTC
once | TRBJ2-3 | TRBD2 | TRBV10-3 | CAISDGLAGGPRTDTQYF | TGTGCCATCAGTGATGGACTAGCGGGGGGCCCTCGCACAGATACGCAGTATTTT
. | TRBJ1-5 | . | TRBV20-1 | CSASQGPQPQHF | TGCAGTGCTAGTCAGGGCCCTCAGCCCCAGCATTTT
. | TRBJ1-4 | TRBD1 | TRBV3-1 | CASTDRGSGEKLFF | TGTGCCAGCACCGACAGGGGATCTGGGGAAAAACTGTTTTTT
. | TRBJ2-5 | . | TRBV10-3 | CAIRQGGRSYNEQYF | TGTGCCATCAGGCAGGGGGGGAGATCCTACAATGAGCAGTACTTC
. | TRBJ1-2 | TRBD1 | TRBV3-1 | CASYGTGRHGYTF | TGTGCCAGCTACGGGACAGGGAGACATGGCTACACCTTC
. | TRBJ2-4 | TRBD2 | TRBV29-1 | CSASGRGPDNIQYF | TGCAGCGCCAGCGGGAGGGGACCAGATAACATTCAGTACTTC
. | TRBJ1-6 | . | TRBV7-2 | CASSWGQGVVMSPPHF | TGTGCCAGCAGCTGGGGGCAGGGTGTAGTCATGTCACCCCCCCACTTT
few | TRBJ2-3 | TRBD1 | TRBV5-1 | CASSSWTGSGDTQYF | TGCGCCAGCAGCTCTTGGACAGGCTCGGGAGATACGCAGTATTTT
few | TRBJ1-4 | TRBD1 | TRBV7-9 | CASSPSTGLREKLFF | TGTGCCAGCAGCCCGTCGACAGGGTTGAGGGAAAAACTGTTTTTT
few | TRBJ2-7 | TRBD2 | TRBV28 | CASSFPTSLHEQYF | TGTGCCAGCAGTTTTCCGACTAGCCTCCACGAGCAGTACTTC
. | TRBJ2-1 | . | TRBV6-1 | CASSVTPRDEQFF | TGTGCCAGCAGTGTGACCCCGAGAGATGAGCAGTTCTTC
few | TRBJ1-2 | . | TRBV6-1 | CASSESLVSGYGYTF | TGTGCCAGCAGCGAATCCCTAGTATCGGGCTATGGCTACACCTTC